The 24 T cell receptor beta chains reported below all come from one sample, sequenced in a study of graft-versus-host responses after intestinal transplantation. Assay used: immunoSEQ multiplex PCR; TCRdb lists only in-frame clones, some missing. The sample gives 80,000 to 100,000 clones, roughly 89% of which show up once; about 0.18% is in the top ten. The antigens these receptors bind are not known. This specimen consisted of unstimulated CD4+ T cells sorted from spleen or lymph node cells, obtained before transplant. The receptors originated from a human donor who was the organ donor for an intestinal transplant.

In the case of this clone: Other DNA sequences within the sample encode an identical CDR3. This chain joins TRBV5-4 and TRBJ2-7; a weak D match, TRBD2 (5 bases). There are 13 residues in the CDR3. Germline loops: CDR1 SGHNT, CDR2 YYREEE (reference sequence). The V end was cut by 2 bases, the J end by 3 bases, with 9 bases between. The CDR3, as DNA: TGTGCCAGCAGCTTAGACCGGGACTACGAGCAGTACTTC. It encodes CASSLDRDYEQYF.

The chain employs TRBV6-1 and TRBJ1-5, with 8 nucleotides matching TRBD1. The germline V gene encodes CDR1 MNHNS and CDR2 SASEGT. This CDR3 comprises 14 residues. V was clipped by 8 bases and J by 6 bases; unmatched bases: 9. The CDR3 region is CASYRGEYGQPQHF. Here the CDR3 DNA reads TGTGCCAGCTACAGGGGGGAGTACGGTCAGCCCCAGCATTTT.

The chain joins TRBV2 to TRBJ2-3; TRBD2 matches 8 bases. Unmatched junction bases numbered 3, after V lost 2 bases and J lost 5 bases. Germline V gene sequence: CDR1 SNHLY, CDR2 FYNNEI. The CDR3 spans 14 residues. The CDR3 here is CASSERGGLDTQYF. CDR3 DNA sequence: TGTGCCAGCAGTGAACGGGGGGGTTTAGATACGCAGTATTTT.

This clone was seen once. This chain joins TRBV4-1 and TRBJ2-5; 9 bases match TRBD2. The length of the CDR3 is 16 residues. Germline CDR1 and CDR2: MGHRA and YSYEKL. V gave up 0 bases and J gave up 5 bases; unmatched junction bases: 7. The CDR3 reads CASSQDGGGAAETQYF. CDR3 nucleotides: TGCGCCAGCAGCCAAGATGGCGGGGGGGCCGCGGAGACCCAGTACTTC.

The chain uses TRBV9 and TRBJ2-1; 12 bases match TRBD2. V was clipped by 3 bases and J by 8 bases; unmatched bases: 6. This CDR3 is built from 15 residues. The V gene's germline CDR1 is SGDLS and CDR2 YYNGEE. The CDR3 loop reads CASSALAGGQDEQFF. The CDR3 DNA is TGTGCCAGCAGCGCCCTAGCGGGGGGGCAAGATGAGCAGTTCTTC.

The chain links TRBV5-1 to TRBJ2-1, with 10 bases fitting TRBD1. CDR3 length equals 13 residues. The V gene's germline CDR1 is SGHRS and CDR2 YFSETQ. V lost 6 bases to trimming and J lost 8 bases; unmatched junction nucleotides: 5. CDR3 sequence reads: CASTGTGVYEQFF. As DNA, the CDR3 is TGCGCCAGCACCGGGACAGGGGTTTATGAGCAGTTCTTC.

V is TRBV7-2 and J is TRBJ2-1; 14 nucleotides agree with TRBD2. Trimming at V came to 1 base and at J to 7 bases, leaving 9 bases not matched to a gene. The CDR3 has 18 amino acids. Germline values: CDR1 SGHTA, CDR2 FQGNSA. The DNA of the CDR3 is TGTGCCAGCAGCTTAGGACTAGCGGGGGGGCCGTCGGCAAATGAGCAGTTCTTC. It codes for CASSLGLAGGPSANEQFF.

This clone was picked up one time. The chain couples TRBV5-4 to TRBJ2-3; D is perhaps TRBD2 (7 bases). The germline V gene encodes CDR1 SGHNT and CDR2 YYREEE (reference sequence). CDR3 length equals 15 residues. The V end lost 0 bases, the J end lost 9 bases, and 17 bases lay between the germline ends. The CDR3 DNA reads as TGTGCCAGCAGCTTGGCCGGAGGGGGGGCCCAAACGCAGTATTTT. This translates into CASSLAGGGAQTQYF.

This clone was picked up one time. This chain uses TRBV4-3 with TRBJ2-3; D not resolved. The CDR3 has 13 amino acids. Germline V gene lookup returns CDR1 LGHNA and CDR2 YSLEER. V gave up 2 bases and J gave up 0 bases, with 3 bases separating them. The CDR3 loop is CASSQLSTDTQYF. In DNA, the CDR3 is TGCGCCAGCAGCCAACTAAGCACAGATACGCAGTATTTT.

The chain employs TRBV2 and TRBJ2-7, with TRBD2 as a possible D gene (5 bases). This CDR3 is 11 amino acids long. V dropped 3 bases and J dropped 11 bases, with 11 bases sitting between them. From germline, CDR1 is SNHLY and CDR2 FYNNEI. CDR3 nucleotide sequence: TGTGCCAGCAGTGATGGGCCGACTAAGTACTTC. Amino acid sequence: CASSDGPTKYF.

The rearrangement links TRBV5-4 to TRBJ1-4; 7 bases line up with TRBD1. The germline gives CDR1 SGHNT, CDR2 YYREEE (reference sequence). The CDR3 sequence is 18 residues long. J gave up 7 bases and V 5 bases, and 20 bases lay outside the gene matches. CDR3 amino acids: CASSRLDRRYPDSEKLFF. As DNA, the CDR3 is TGTGCCAGCAGTCGTTTGGACAGGCGATACCCGGACTCTGAAAAACTGTTTTTT.

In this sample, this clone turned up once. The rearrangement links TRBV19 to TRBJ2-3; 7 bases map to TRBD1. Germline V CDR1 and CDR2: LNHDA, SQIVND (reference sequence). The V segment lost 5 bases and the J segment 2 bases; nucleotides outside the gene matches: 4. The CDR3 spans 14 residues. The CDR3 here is CASSPGQATDTQYF. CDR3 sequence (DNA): TGTGCCAGTAGTCCAGGACAGGCCACAGATACGCAGTATTTT.

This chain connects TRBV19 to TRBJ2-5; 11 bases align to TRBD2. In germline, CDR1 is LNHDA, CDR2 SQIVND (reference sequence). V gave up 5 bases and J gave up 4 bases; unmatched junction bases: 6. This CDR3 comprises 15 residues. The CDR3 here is CASSLAGGYSETQYF. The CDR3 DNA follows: TGTGCCAGTAGTCTAGCGGGGGGATACTCAGAGACCCAGTACTTC.

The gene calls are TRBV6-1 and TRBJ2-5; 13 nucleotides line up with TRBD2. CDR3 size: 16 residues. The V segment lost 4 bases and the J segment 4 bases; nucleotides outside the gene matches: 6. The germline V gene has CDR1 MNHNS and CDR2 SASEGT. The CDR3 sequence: CASSGGGLAGVETQYF. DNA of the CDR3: TGTGCCAGCAGTGGTGGAGGACTAGCGGGGGTAGAGACCCAGTACTTC.

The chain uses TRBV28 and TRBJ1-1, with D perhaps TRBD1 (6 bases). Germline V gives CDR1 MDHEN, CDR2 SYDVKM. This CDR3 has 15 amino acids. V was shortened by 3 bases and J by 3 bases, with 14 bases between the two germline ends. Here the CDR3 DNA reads TGTGCCAGCAGTTTTGCAGGGGCGGGGGACACTGAAGCTTTCTTT. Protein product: CASSFAGAGDTEAFF.

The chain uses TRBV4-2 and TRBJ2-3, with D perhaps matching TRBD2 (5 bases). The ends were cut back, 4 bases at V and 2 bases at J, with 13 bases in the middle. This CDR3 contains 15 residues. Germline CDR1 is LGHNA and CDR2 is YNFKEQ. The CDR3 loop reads CASSPGMRPTDTQYF. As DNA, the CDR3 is TGTGCCAGCAGCCCCGGGATGAGACCCACAGATACGCAGTATTTT.

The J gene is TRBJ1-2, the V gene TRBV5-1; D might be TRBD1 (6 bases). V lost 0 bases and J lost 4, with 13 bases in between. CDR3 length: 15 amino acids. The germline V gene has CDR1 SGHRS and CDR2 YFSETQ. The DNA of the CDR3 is TGCGCCAGCAGCTTGGCGGGGGGGGACATCTATGGCTACACCTTC. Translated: CASSLAGGDIYGYTF.

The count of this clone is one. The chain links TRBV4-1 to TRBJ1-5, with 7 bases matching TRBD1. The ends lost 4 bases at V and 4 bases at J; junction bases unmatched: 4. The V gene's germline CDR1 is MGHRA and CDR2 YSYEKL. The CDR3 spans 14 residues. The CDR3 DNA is TGCGCCAGCAGCCCAGACAGGGTGAATCAGCCCCAGCATTTT. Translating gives CASSPDRVNQPQHF.

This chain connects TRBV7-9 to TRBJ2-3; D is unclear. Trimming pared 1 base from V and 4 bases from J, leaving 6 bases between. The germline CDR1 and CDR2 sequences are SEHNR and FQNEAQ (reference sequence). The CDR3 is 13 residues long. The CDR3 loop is CASSLDSSDTQYF. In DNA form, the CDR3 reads TGTGCCAGCAGCTTAGATAGTTCAGATACGCAGTATTTT.

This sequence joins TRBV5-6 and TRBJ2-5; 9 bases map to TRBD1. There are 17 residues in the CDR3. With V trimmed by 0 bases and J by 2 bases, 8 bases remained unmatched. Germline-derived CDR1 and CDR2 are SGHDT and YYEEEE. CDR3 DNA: TGTGCCAGCAGCTTGGTGTGGGGACAGGGAGGGCAAGAGACCCAGTACTTC. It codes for CASSLVWGQGGQETQYF.

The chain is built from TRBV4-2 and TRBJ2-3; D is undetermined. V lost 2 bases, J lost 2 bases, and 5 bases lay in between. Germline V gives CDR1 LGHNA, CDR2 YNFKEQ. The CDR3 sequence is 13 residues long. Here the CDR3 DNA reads TGTGCCAGCAGCCAACAGTACACAGATACGCAGTATTTT. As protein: CASSQQYTDTQYF.

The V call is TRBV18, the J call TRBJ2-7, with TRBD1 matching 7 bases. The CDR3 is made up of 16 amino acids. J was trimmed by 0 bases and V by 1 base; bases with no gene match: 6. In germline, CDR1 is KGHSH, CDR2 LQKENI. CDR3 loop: CASSPLPTGSSYEQYF. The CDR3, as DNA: TGTGCCAGCTCACCACTCCCGACAGGGAGCTCCTACGAGCAGTACTTC.

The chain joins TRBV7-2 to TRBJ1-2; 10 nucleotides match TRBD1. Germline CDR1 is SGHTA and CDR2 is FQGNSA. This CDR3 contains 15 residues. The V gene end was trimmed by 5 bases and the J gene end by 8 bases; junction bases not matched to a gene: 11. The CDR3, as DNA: TGTGCCAGCAGCACATGGGACAGGGGCTTTGGGGGCTACACCTTC. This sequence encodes CASSTWDRGFGGYTF.

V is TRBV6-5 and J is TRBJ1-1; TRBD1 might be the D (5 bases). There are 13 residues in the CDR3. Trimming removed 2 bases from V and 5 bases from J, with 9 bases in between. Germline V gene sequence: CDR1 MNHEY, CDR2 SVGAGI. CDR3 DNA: TGTGCCAGCAGTTACGGAGGGGCGACTGAAGCTTTCTTT. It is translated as CASSYGGATEAFF.